The clone carrying this T cell receptor beta chain was observed many times. Its matching antigen is unknown. This specimen comes from a study of T cells in Graves' hyperthyroidism and ophthalmopathy. Study-wide findings and caveats: Blood also contained most expanded thyroid clonotypes above 0.001. Researchers report that a 13 V-J model separated ophthalmopathy from stable hyperthyroidism.

Used for diagnoses were clinical symptoms, serum thyroxine and TRAb, thyroid ultrasound and orbital computed tomography. From 9 to 10 ml of fresh peripheral blood, PBMCs were isolated. The V gene's germline CDR1 is SGHTA and CDR2 FQGNSA. The CDR3 extends over 12 amino acids. V lost 5 bases, J lost 8 bases, and 10 bases lay in between. Template material for amplifying TCR beta CDR3 regions consisted of RNA transcripts. Using the HTBI primer set, a first-round RT-PCR was run on the TCR CDR3. From the multiplex PCR reads, TCRdb called clonotypes with MiXCR, one entry per CDR3 protein. Among fewer than 400,000 distinct CDR3 sequences listed, around a quarter were seen once.

The chain is built from TRBV7-2 and TRBJ2-4; D not resolved. The source material was blood. This sequence was found in a man in his forties or fifties with Graves' hyperthyroidism. CDR3 in amino acids: CASSPALDIQYF. The CDR3, as DNA: TGTGCCAGCAGCCCGGCCTTGGACATTCAGTACTTC.